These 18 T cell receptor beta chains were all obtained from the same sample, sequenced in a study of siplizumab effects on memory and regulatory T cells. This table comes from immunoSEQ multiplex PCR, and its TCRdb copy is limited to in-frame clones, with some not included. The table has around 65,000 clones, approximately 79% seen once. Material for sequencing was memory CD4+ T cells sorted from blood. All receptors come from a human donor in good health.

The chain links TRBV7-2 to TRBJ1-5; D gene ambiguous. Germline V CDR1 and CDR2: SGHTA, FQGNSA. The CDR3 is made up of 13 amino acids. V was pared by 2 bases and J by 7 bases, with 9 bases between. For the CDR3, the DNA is TGTGCCAGCAGCTTACGAGGGAAGCAGCCCCAGCATTTT. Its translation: CASSLRGKQPQHF.

The CDR3 DNA sequence: TGTGCCAGCAGCTTAGTATGGGACACTGAAGCTTTCTTT. It translates to CASSLVWDTEAFF. This chain connects TRBV7-2 to TRBJ1-1; D gene uncertain. Germline values: CDR1 SGHTA, CDR2 FQGNSA. V lost 1 base and J lost 3, with 6 bases in between. The CDR3 is made up of 13 amino acids.

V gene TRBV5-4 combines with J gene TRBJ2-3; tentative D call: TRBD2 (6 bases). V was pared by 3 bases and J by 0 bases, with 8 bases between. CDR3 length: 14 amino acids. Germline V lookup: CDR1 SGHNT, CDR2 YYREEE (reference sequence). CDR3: CASSWTTSTDTQYF. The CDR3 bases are TGTGCCAGCAGCTGGACTACTAGCACAGATACGCAGTATTTT.

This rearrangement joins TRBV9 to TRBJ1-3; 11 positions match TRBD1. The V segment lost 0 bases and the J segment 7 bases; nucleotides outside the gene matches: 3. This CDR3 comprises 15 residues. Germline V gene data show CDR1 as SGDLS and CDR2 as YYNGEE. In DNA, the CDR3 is TGTGCCAGCAGCGTAGGGACAGGGGGCGGGAACACCATATATTTT. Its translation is CASSVGTGGGNTIYF.

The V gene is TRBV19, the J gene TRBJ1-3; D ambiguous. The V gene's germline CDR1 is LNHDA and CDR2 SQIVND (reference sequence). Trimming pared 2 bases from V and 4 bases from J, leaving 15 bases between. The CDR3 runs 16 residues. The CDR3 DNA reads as TGTGCCAGTAGTATAATGTACGGTGGCAGCGGAAACACCATATATTTT. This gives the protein CASSIMYGGSGNTIYF.

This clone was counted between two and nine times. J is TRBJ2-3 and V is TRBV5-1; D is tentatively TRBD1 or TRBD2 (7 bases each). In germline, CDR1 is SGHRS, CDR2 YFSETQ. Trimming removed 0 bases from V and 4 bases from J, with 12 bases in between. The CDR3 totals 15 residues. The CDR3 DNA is TGCGCCAGCAGCTTGGAGGGAGGGGGCTCAGATACGCAGTATTTT. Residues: CASSLEGGGSDTQYF.

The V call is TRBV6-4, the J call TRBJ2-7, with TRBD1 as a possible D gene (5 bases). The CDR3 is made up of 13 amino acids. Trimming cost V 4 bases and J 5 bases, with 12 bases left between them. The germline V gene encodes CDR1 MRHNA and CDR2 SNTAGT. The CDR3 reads CASSAQGLNEQYF. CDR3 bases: TGTGCCAGCAGTGCCCAGGGTTTGAACGAGCAGTACTTC.

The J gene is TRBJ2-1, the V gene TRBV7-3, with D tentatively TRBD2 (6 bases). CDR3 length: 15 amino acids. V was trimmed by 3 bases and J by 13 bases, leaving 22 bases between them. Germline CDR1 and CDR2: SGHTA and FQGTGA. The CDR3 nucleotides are TGTGCCAGCAGCTTGGACGGGAGTGGGATAAAGGAACAGTTCTTC. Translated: CASSLDGSGIKEQFF.

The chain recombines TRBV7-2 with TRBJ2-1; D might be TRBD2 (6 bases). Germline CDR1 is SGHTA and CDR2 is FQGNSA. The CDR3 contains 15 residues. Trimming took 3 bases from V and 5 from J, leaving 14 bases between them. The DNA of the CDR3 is TGTGCCAGCAGCTTCTCCGGGACTGGACACAATGAGCAGTTCTTC. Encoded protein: CASSFSGTGHNEQFF.

This CDR3 is CASSSRTGLSNQPQHF. DNA of the CDR3: TGTGCCAGCAGCTCTAGGACAGGTCTTAGCAATCAGCCCCAGCATTTT. The chain combines TRBV5-6 with TRBJ1-5; 7 bases map to TRBD1. Germline V gives CDR1 SGHDT, CDR2 YYEEEE. The CDR3 covers 16 residues. V lost 3 bases, J lost 0 bases, and 6 bases stayed unmatched.

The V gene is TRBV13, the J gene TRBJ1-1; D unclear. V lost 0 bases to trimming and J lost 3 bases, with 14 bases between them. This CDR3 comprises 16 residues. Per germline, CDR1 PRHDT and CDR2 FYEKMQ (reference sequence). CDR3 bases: TGTGCCAGCAGCTTAGGCCGTGGAGGGTGGTACACTGAAGCTTTCTTT. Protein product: CASSLGRGGWYTEAFF.

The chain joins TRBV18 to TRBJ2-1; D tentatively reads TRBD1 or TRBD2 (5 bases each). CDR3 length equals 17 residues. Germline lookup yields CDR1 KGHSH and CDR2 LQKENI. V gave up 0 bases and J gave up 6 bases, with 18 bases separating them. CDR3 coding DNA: TGTGCCAGCTCACCACCGGGCTCGGGGCCAACTGTCAATGAGCAGTTCTTC. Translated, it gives CASSPPGSGPTVNEQFF.

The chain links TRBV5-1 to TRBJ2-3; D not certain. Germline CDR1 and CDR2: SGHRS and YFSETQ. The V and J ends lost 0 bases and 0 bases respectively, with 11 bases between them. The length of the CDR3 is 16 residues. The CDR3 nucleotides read TGCGCCAGCAGCTTGGACGGGTCAACTAGCACAGATACGCAGTATTTT. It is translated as CASSLDGSTSTDTQYF. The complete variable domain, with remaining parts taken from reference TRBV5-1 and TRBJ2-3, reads KAGVTQTPRYLIKTRGQQVTLSCSPISGHRSVSWYQQTPGQGLQFLFEYFSETQRNKGNFPGRFSGRQFSNSRSEMNVSTLELGDSALYLCASSLDGSTSTDTQYFGPGTRLTVL.

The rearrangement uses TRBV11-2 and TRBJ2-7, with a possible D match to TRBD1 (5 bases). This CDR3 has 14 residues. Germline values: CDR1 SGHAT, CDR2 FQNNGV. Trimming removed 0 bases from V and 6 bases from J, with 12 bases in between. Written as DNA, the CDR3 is TGTGCCAGCAGCTTAGATTCAGGGTGGCGCGAGCAGTACTTC. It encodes CASSLDSGWREQYF.

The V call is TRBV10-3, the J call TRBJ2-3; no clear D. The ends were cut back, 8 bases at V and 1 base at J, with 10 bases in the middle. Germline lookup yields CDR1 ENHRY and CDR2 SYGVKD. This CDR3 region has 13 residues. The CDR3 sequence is CAIGKTRTDTQYF. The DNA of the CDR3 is TGTGCCATCGGTAAAACCCGCACAGATACGCAGTATTTT.

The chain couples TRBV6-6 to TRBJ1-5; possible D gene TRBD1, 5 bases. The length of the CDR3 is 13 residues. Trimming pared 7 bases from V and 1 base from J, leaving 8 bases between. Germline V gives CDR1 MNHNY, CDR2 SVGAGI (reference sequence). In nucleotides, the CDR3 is TGTGCCAGCATGGGGGGAAGCAATCAGCCCCAGCATTTT. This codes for CASMGGSNQPQHF.

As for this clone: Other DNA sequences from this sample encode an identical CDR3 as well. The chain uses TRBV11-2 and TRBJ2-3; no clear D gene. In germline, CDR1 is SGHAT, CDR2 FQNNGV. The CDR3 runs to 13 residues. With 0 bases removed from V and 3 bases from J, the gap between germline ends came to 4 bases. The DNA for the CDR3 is TGTGCCAGCAGCTTAGATAGGACAGATACGCAGTATTTT. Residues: CASSLDRTDTQYF.

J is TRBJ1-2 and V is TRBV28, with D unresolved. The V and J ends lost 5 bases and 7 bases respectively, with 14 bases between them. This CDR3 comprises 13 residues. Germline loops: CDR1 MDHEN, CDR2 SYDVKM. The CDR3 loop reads CASSISWAGGYTF. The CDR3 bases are TGTGCCAGCAGTATCTCCTGGGCGGGTGGCTACACCTTC.